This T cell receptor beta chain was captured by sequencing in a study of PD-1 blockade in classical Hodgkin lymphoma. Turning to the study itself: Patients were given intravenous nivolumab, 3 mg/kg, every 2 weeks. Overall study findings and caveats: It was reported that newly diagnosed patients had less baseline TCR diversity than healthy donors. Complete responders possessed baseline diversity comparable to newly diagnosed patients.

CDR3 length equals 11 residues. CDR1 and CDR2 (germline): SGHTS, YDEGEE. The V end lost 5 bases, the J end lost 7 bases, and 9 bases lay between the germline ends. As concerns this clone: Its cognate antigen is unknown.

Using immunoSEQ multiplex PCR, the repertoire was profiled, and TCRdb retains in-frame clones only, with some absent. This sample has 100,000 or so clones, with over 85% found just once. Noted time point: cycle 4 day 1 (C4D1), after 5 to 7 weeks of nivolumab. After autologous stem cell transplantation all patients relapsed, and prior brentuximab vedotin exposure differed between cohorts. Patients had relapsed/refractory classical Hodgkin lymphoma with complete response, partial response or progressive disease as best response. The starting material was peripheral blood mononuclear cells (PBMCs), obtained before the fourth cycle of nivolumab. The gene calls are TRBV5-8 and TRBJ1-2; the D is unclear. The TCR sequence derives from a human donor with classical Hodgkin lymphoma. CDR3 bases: TGTGCCAGCAGACTTCGGGGTGGCTACACCTTC. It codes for CASRLRGGYTF. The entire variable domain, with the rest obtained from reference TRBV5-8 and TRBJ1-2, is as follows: EAGVTQSPTHLIKTRGQQATLRCSPISGHTSVYWYQQALGLGLQFLLWYDEGEERNRGNFPPRFSGRQFPNYSSELNVNALELEDSALYLCASRLRGGYTFGSGTRLTVV.